The sequence of this T cell receptor (beta chain) was determined in a study of blood T cell repertoires in COVID-19 (TCRdb year 2020). At the level of the whole study: The collaborator samples originated in the United States, Italy and Spain and spanned the acute and convalescent phases of COVID-19. The material from the prospective study consisted of cDNA or gDNA derived from T cells, B-cell-depleted T cells, or PBMCs. The dataset comprised deeply sampled blood TCRbeta repertoires from subjects exposed to, actively infected with, or recovered from COVID-19. A freely available public database, intended as a resource for researchers studying the immune response to SARS-CoV-2, is where the repertoires were released. Samples were obtained from the ongoing ImmuneRACE study (first 160 participants) and from over a thousand subjects provided by 6 global collaborators. A de-identified subject ID, COVID-19 status, age in years and sex were almost always included in the sample metadata. HLA class I and class II types, where available, came from metadata supplied by the sample provider rather than from assay-based typing.

In the germline V gene, CDR1 corresponds to LGHNT and CDR2 to FRNRAP. Inclusive of the bounding cysteine and phenylalanine, the CDR3 is 17 residues long. Of the read, only the CDR3 DNA is kept; its 51 bases are in frame from base 1. V lost 3 bases and J lost 1 base, and the count of bases not matched to a germline gene is 11. Broad study findings and their caveats: The amount of clinical and demographic metadata varied by source and participant and was provided uncurated.

Enrolling through a virtual design, the prospective study's participants ranged in age from about 18 to 89 years and lived across roughly 24 United States geographic areas. To assign participants to cohorts, the prospective study relied on clinical history that participants themselves reported in a screening survey and a study questionnaire. In the prospective study, mobile phlebotomists collected whole blood, serum and a nasopharyngeal or oropharyngeal swab from each participant. Over a roughly two-month period, participants in the prospective study had the option of providing additional blood draws and questionnaires. Before DNA extraction, prospective study blood samples were shipped either frozen or at room temperature. About this clone: This receptor's antigen is unknown. Base qualities are missing; no much larger clone stands one base away.

TCRbeta CDR3 regions were amplified from genomic DNA by means of the immunoSEQ Assay, a bias-controlled multiplex PCR. The authors' analysis ran thus. The number of nucleated cells in each sample was estimated from the amplification of reference gene primers within the assay. To quantify the absolute abundance of each unique TCRbeta CDR3 rearrangement, sequence reads were collapsed and filtered. Productive Simpson clonality was computed per sample as the square root of Simpson's diversity index over productive rearrangements. TCRdb provides this immuneACCESS table in a form limited to in-frame rearrangements. Some clones are lacking; in checked studies, under half of them reflect an unresolved V gene, and why the rest are absent is not known. For V, J and clone size, that table is used; D and trimming come from the DNA. The sample includes about 240,000 clones, with over 80% observed a single time. The ten largest account for 2.5% to 3% of the sample.

The sample was PBMCs or T cells enriched from blood (not recorded which). Recombination connected TRBV12-5 to TRBJ1-1; the central 7 bases match TRBD1. The clonotype comes from a young woman with acute COVID-19. The nucleotides are TGTGCTAGTGGTTTCAACAGACAGGGTCGCGGGAACACTGAAGCTTTCTTT. It encodes CASGFNRQGRGNTEAFF.